The source of this TCR beta chain is a study of persistence of HIV-infected CD4 T cells. Regarding the study as a whole: TCR analyses could not target the rare provirus-carrying CMV-responding cells.

The V gene lost 7 bases and the J gene lost 3 bases, with 6 bases spanning the gap. The V gene's germline CDR1 is DFQATT and CDR2 SNEGSKA (reference sequence). The CDR3 spans 11 residues. This clone was seen once. Antigen unknown. The libraries were made with immunoSEQ version 4 in survey mode. Data came from immunoSEQ multiplex PCR; TCRdb stores just in-frame clones and leaves some out. The table includes 30,000 to 40,000 clones, 82% detected once. Overlapping HIV-1 Gag 15-mer peptides at approximately 0.96 ug per peptide per mL were used. Memory cells lacking CD40L and CD69 with high CD45RO were sorted. Stimulated PBMCs had first been depleted of CD8+ T cells.

The sequence was collected from an adult woman with HIV who was CMV-seropositive. This specimen was CD4+ T cells sorted from PBMCs after approximately 20-hour stimulation, taken from a patient who received antiretroviral therapy. The rearrangement uses TRBV20-1 and TRBJ1-4, with a possible D match to TRBD1 (5 bases). This CDR3 reads CSGQSNEKLFF. In DNA, the CDR3 is TGCAGTGGACAGTCTAATGAAAAACTGTTTTTT.